The 30 T cell receptor beta chains given below trace back to one sample, sequenced in a study of T cell responses to AZD1222 COVID-19 vaccine. TCRdb keeps only in-frame clones here, not all; method: immunoSEQ multiplex PCR. Of 110,000 or so clones listed, 88% are singletons. The sequencing here drew on peripheral blood, taken 28 days after the second AZD1222 dose. The receptors derive from an adult who received the AZD1222 COVID-19 vaccine.

The chain links TRBV29-1 to TRBJ1-4; D uncertain. This CDR3 region has 13 residues. The germline CDR1 and CDR2 sequences are SQVTM and ANQGSEA. Between the trimmed V and J ends, which lost 4 bases and 8 bases, there was a span of 14 bases. CDR3 sequence: CSVVYSSDEKLFF. The CDR3 nucleotides are TGCAGCGTTGTGTACAGCTCTGACGAAAAACTGTTTTTT.

The J gene is TRBJ2-7, the V gene TRBV27; weak D call: TRBD2 (6 bases). Germline loops: CDR1 MNHEY, CDR2 SMNVEV (reference sequence). Trimming removed 2 bases from V and 5 bases from J, with 13 bases in between. The CDR3 has 14 residues. The CDR3 region has the DNA TGTGCCAGCAGTTTACAATCCAGGGAGGACGAGCAGTACTTC. Amino acid sequence: CASSLQSREDEQYF.

V and J are TRBV30 and TRBJ1-6; unclear D gene. Germline assignment: CDR1 GTSNPN and CDR2 SVGIG (reference sequence). The CDR3 sequence is 18 residues long. Trimming left V 2 bases short and J 13 bases short, with 30 bases between. CDR3 nucleotide sequence: TGTGCCTGGAGTAACCAAGGGCATTGCTCCCGAGCTGGCAAGCCCCTCCACTTT. Translating gives CAWSNQGHCSRAGKPLHF.

This chain joins TRBV28 and TRBJ1-2, with a weak D call TRBD1 (5 bases). This CDR3 has 16 amino acids. The V end was cut by 6 bases, the J end by 3 bases, with 20 bases between. Germline CDR1 is MDHEN and CDR2 is SYDVKM. The CDR3 nucleotides are TGTGCCAGCAGCCCTCCCCAGGGCGCAGGCGACTATGGCTACACCTTC. Translating gives CASSPPQGAGDYGYTF.

This clone was seen a handful of times. The chain employs TRBV19 and TRBJ2-3, with D unresolved. From germline, CDR1 is LNHDA and CDR2 SQIVND (reference sequence). The ends were cut back, 2 bases at V and 6 bases at J, with 6 bases in the middle. This CDR3 spans 12 amino acids. The CDR3 loop is CASSISSDTQYF. DNA for the CDR3: TGTGCCAGTAGTATAAGCTCCGATACGCAGTATTTT. Drawing the rest from reference TRBV19 and TRBJ2-3, the complete variable domain is DGGITQSPKYLFRKEGQNVTLSCEQNLNHDAMYWYRQDPGQGLRLIYYSQIVNDFQKGDIAEGYSVSREKKESFPLTVTSAQKNPTAFYLCASSISSDTQYFGPGTRLTVL.

The genes are TRBV6-5 and TRBJ1-2, with D possibly TRBD1 on 5 matching bases. V shed 9 bases and J shed 3 bases, with 11 bases lying between them. CDR3 length equals 12 residues. CDR1 and CDR2 (germline): MNHEY, SVGAGI. The CDR3 region has the DNA TGTGCCAGGTTGGGGGGAGACTATGGCTACACCTTC. Translated, it gives CARLGGDYGYTF.

The rearrangement links TRBV4-1 to TRBJ2-3; 12 bases are a match to TRBD2. Germline CDR1 reads MGHRA; CDR2 reads YSYEKL. The ends lost 3 bases at V and 6 bases at J; junction bases unmatched: 7. There are 16 residues in the CDR3. Here the CDR3 reads CASSQDLAGGRDTQYF. In nucleotides, the CDR3 is TGCGCCAGCAGCCAGGACCTAGCGGGGGGGCGGGATACGCAGTATTTT.

The chain uses TRBV28 and TRBJ1-1; D unclear. V lost 8 bases and J lost 6, with 13 bases in between. CDR3 size: 12 residues. Germline V gene lookup returns CDR1 MDHEN and CDR2 SYDVKM. The CDR3 bases are TGTGCCAGCCAAAGCGCCTCATCTGAAGCTTTCTTT. Its protein product is CASQSASSEAFF.

The V gene is TRBV19, the J gene TRBJ1-1; TRBD1 matches 7 bases. The length of the CDR3 is 14 residues. CDR1 and CDR2 from the germline V gene are LNHDA and SQIVND (reference sequence). The V and J ends lost 7 bases and 5 bases, in that order; junction bases with no gene match: 10. DNA of the CDR3: TGTGCCAGTATGGGCAGGGGGATTTTAACTGAAGCTTTCTTT. Amino acids: CASMGRGILTEAFF.

Here the CDR3 reads CASRKRTSVPEETQYF. CDR3 in DNA: TGTGCCAGCAGAAAGAGGACTAGCGTCCCCGAAGAGACCCAGTACTTC. The chain uses TRBV2 and TRBJ2-5; 9 positions agree with TRBD2. This CDR3 has 16 amino acids. CDR1 is SNHLY and CDR2 is FYNNEI in the germline V gene. V lost 6 bases and J lost 3; bases outside the gene matches: 11.

The chain combines TRBV5-1 with TRBJ1-1; 8 bases agree with TRBD1. V lost 0 bases and J lost 5; bases outside the gene matches: 6. This CDR3 contains 15 residues. The V gene's germline CDR1 is SGHRS and CDR2 YFSETQ. CDR3 nucleotides: TGCGCCAGCAGCTTGGGCCGGACAGGGTCGACTGAAGCTTTCTTT. This encodes CASSLGRTGSTEAFF.

V usage is TRBV5-1 and J usage is TRBJ1-2; 8 nucleotides match TRBD1. The germline V gene encodes CDR1 SGHRS and CDR2 YFSETQ. The junction had 2 bases not matched to a gene; V was cut back by 1 base and J by 6 bases. The CDR3 length is 13 residues. CDR3 in DNA: TGCGCCAGCAGCTTGCAGGGGGCGGATGGCTACACCTTC. This codes for CASSLQGADGYTF. The whole variable domain, remainder taken from reference TRBV5-1 and TRBJ1-2, is KAGVTQTPRYLIKTRGQQVTLSCSPISGHRSVSWYQQTPGQGLQFLFEYFSETQRNKGNFPGRFSGRQFSNSRSEMNVSTLELGDSALYLCASSLQGADGYTFGSGTRLTVV.

This clone showed up just once. The chain is built from TRBV7-9 and TRBJ1-1, with D maybe TRBD1 (6 bases). This CDR3 contains 15 residues. Trimming took off 3 bases at V and 1 base at J, with 12 bases between the two ends. The V gene's germline CDR1 is SEHNR and CDR2 FQNEAQ (reference sequence). The CDR3 sequence: CASSFGSTGNTEAFF. The CDR3 DNA sequence: TGTGCCAGCAGCTTCGGGTCGACAGGGAACACTGAAGCTTTCTTT.

The gene calls are TRBV6-5 and TRBJ1-3; tentatively, D is TRBD1 (6 bases). This CDR3 contains 13 residues. Trimming stripped 10 bases from V and 0 bases from J, with 10 bases between. Per the germline V gene, CDR1 is MNHEY and CDR2 is SVGAGI. DNA for the CDR3: TGTGCCACCTGGGACAACTCTGGAAACACCATATATTTT. Encoded protein: CATWDNSGNTIYF.

V usage is TRBV7-9 and J usage is TRBJ1-1; D gene unclear. CDR3 length equals 13 residues. Germline CDR1 SEHNR, CDR2 FQNEAQ (reference sequence). Trimming pared 2 bases from V and 1 base from J, leaving 5 bases between. The DNA of the CDR3 is TGTGCCAGCAGCTTACCTTCGAACACTGAAGCTTTCTTT. Translated, it gives CASSLPSNTEAFF.

V and J are TRBV13 and TRBJ2-5; D might be TRBD1 or TRBD2, each matching 5 bases. The germline V gene has CDR1 PRHDT and CDR2 FYEKMQ (reference sequence). V lost 5 bases and J lost 5, with 15 bases in between. The CDR3 sequence is 14 residues long. In nucleotides, the CDR3 is TGTGCCAGCAGCACGCACGAGGGGCTCGAGACCCAGTACTTC. Protein: CASSTHEGLETQYF.

The chain carries TRBV5-1 and TRBJ1-2; D call uncertain. There are 11 residues in the CDR3. The germline V gene has CDR1 SGHRS and CDR2 YFSETQ. Trimming shortened V by 6 bases and J by 5 bases, and 8 bases separated the two germline ends. The CDR3 loop is CASTDEYGYTF. CDR3 bases: TGCGCCAGCACCGACGAGTATGGCTACACCTTC. Full variable domain (outside the CDR3, taken from reference TRBV5-1 and TRBJ1-2): KAGVTQTPRYLIKTRGQQVTLSCSPISGHRSVSWYQQTPGQGLQFLFEYFSETQRNKGNFPGRFSGRQFSNSRSEMNVSTLELGDSALYLCASTDEYGYTFGSGTRLTVV.

The table lists this clone with a few counts. This chain joins TRBV4-1 and TRBJ1-2, with 7 positions matching TRBD1. The V gene end was trimmed by 5 bases and the J gene end by 1 base; junction bases not matched to a gene: 7. The CDR3 covers 15 residues. CDR1 is MGHRA, CDR2 YSYEKL, per germline. CDR3 amino acids: CASSEPTGNNYGYTF. In DNA, the CDR3 is TGCGCCAGCAGCGAACCGACAGGGAATAACTATGGCTACACCTTC.

A few counts support this clone. V usage is TRBV5-1 and J usage is TRBJ2-7; no firm D call. V was cut by 0 bases and J by 5 bases, with 15 bases left in between. CDR3 size: 15 residues. Germline assignment: CDR1 SGHRS and CDR2 YFSETQ. In nucleotides, the CDR3 is TGCGCCAGCAGCTTGGCGACCAACTTCGGTGACGAGCAGTACTTC. Translated: CASSLATNFGDEQYF. The full variable domain, with the rest looked up from reference TRBV5-1 and TRBJ2-7, is KAGVTQTPRYLIKTRGQQVTLSCSPISGHRSVSWYQQTPGQGLQFLFEYFSETQRNKGNFPGRFSGRQFSNSRSEMNVSTLELGDSALYLCASSLATNFGDEQYFGPGTRLTVT.

The chain has TRBV7-3 and TRBJ1-3, with TRBD1 as a possible D gene (5 bases). The CDR3 spans 15 residues. The V end lost 2 bases, the J end lost 1 base, and 9 bases lay between the germline ends. Looked up from germline, CDR1 is SGHTA and CDR2 is FQGTGA. CDR3 region: CASSLQGGSGNTIYF. The CDR3 DNA reads TGTGCCAGCAGCTTACAGGGAGGTTCTGGAAACACCATATATTTT.

The chain has TRBV2 and TRBJ2-3, with 8 bases that match TRBD2. Unmatched junction bases numbered 11, after V lost 8 bases and J lost 4 bases. This CDR3 spans 15 amino acids. From germline, CDR1 is SNHLY and CDR2 FYNNEI. CDR3 residues: CASSNIAGGSDTQYF. The CDR3 coding sequence is TGTGCCAGCTCGAATATTGCGGGGGGCTCAGATACGCAGTATTTT.

In its sample, this clone was seen once. In DNA, the CDR3 is TGTGCCAGCAGTCCCCGGACAGGGGAAAATGGCTACACCTTC. Its translation: CASSPRTGENGYTF. The chain links TRBV27 to TRBJ1-2, with 9 bases aligning to TRBD1. This CDR3 comprises 14 residues. V shed 5 bases and J 6 bases; nucleotides not matched to a gene: 7. CDR1 and CDR2 from the germline V gene are MNHEY and SMNVEV (reference sequence).

The chain couples TRBV20-1 to TRBJ1-5, with 11 bases matching TRBD1. Germline V lookup: CDR1 DFQATT, CDR2 SNEGSKA (reference sequence). The V and J ends lost 3 bases and 6 bases, in that order; junction bases with no gene match: 7. The CDR3 loop spans 15 amino acids. This CDR3 is CSASPGQGVSQPQHF. CDR3 DNA sequence: TGCAGTGCTAGTCCGGGACAGGGGGTAAGTCAGCCCCAGCATTTT.

J is TRBJ2-7 and V is TRBV7-9; maybe TRBD1 (5 bases). Trimming removed 5 bases at V and 0 bases at J, with 11 bases between. Germline CDR1 reads SEHNR; CDR2 reads FQNEAQ (reference sequence). This CDR3 is built from 14 residues. CDR3 coding DNA: TGTGCCAGCAGCACAAACAGGTTCTCCTACGAGCAGTACTTC. Its protein is CASSTNRFSYEQYF.

A few counts support this clone. The chain combines TRBV15 with TRBJ1-2; D might be TRBD1 (5 bases). The CDR3 has 14 amino acids. V lost 1 base to trimming and J lost 4 bases, with 10 bases between them. CDR1 is LNHNV and CDR2 is YYDKDF in the germline V gene (reference sequence). The CDR3, as DNA: TGTGCCACCAGCAGAGGTGAGCAGGGCTATGGCTACACCTTC. Translated: CATSRGEQGYGYTF.

This clone was detected once. This chain connects TRBV27 to TRBJ2-7; a weak D match, TRBD1 (5 bases). Germline loops: CDR1 MNHEY, CDR2 SMNVEV (reference sequence). CDR3 length: 13 residues. Trimming left V 2 bases short and J 5 bases short, with 10 bases between. CDR3 residues: CASSLGRANEQYF. In nucleotides, the CDR3 is TGTGCCAGCAGTTTAGGCAGGGCGAACGAGCAGTACTTC.

The chain couples TRBV4-3 to TRBJ1-4; TRBD1 is a possible D gene (5 bases). Germline CDR1 and CDR2: LGHNA and YSLEER. The CDR3 contains 15 residues. Trimming shortened V by 0 bases and J by 3 bases, and 8 bases separated the two germline ends. The CDR3 DNA reads as TGCGCCAGCAGCCAAGACGAGGGACCTAATGAAAAACTGTTTTTT. It is translated as CASSQDEGPNEKLFF.

The V and J genes are TRBV3-1 (or the pseudogene TRBV3-2) and TRBJ2-7; D tentatively fits TRBD1 or TRBD2 (5 bases each). V lost 1 base to trimming and J lost 4 bases, with 8 bases between them. The CDR3 is made up of 13 amino acids. Germline lookup yields CDR1 LGHDT and CDR2 YNNKEL (reference sequence). The CDR3: CASSQGGEYEQYF. The CDR3 DNA is TGTGCCAGCAGCCAAGGAGGGGAGTACGAGCAGTACTTC.

This clone was observed a single time. The V call is TRBV7-2, the J call TRBJ2-5; TRBD1 matches 7 bases. The V gene's germline CDR1 is SGHTA and CDR2 FQGNSA. The CDR3 is 13 residues long. Losses at the gene ends were 5 bases for V and 5 bases for J; bases not matched to a gene: 5. The CDR3 bases are TGTGCCAGCAGCAGAACAGGGGTGGAGACCCAGTACTTC. Residues: CASSRTGVETQYF.

The chain joins TRBV12-3 or TRBV12-4 to TRBJ2-7; tentatively, D is TRBD1 or TRBD2 (5 bases each). This CDR3 spans 13 amino acids. V lost 3 bases to trimming and J lost 6 bases, with 12 bases between them. CDR3 sequence: CASSFLGTGEQYF. The CDR3 DNA follows: TGTGCCAGCAGTTTTTTGGGGACGGGCGAGCAGTACTTC.